Detailed here is one TCR beta chain. This specimen comes from a study of blood T cell repertoires in COVID-19. Looking at the study overall: Nucleic acid was either cDNA or gDNA, and it came from T cells, B-cell-depleted T cells, or PBMCs.

This CDR3 spans 15 amino acids. The V and J ends lost 3 bases and 8 bases, in that order; junction bases with no gene match: 10. Germline V CDR1 and CDR2: SGHRS, YFSETQ. Authors' analysis steps: Reference gene primer amplification gave nucleated cell count estimates. Sequencing used immunoSEQ multiplex PCR; TCRdb keeps in-frame clones, though not all of them. V and J calls and clone size are those listed in that table; D and trimming were worked out from the DNA. The table records more than 140,000 clones, approximately 86% of them present only once. Sequenced: peripheral blood. The clonotype originates from a woman aged 55-69 years with acute or convalescent COVID-19. The rearrangement joins TRBV5-1 to TRBJ2-1; 8 positions agree with TRBD1. The CDR3 coding sequence is TGCGCCAGCAGCTCGAGACAGGGGCCGGGGGATGAGCAGTTCTTC. This codes for CASSSRQGPGDEQFF.